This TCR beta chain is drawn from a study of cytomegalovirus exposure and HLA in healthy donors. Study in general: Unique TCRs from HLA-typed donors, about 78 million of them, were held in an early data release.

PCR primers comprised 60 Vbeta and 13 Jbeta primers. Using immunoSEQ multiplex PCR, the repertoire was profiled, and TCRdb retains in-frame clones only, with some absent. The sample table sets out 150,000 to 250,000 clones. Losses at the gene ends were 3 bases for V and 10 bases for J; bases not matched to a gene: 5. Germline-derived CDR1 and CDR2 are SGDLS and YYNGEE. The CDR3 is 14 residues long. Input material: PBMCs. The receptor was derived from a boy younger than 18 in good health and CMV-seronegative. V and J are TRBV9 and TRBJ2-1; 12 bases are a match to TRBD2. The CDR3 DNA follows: TGTGCCAGCAGCGACCTAGCGGGGGGGAGGGAGCAGTTCTTC. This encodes CASSDLAGGREQFF.